This T cell receptor (beta chain) derives from a study of human T cells and chemical hapten exposure. Time point indicated: pre-sensitization, week 0. Treatment meaning: therapeutic diphenylcyclopropenone sensitization with weekly scalp DPC. This CDR3 region has 14 residues. V gave up 6 bases and J gave up 5 bases, with 16 bases separating them. Single cDNA molecules in the library carried unique molecular identifiers attached during preparation. MiXCR was run by TCRdb on the RACE reads, yielding one entry per CDR3 protein. The sample records tens of thousands of distinct CDR3 sequences, about a tenth being singletons.

The J gene is TRBJ2-5, the V gene TRBV12-3 or TRBV12-4; the D gene could be TRBD1 or TRBD2 (6 bases each). The origin of this receptor is a woman aged 40-49 years with alopecia areata. Some clones in this sample may be carry-over from other donors' samples. The specimen was whole blood, collected in connection with sensitization to the hapten diphenylcyclopropenone (DPC). CDR3: CASSPGEDAETQYF. The CDR3, as DNA: TGTGCCAGCAGCCCAGGGGAGGATGCTGAGACCCAGTACTTC.